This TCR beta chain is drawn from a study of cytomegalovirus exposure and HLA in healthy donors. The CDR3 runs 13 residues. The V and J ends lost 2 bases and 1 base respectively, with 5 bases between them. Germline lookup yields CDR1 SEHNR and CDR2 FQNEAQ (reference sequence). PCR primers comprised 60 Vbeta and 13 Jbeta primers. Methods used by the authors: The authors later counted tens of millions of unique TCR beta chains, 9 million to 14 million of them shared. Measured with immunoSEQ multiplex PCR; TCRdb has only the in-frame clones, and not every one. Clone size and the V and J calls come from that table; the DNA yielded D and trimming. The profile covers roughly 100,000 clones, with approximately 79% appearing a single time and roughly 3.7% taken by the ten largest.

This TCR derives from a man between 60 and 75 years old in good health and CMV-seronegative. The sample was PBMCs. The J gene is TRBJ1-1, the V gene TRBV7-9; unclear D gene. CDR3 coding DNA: TGTGCCAGCAGCTTACAGGAGAACACTGAAGCTTTCTTT. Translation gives CASSLQENTEAFF.